Shown below are 2 T cell receptor beta chains from a single sample sequenced in a study of OX40 agonist ivuxolimab in advanced cancers. TCRdb's table, derived via immunoSEQ multiplex PCR, lists solely in-frame clones and lacks some. The sample carries approximately 44,000 clones, 85% to 95% recorded once. The sequenced sample was CD4+ or CD8+ T cells sorted from blood, obtained in a trial of the OX40 agonist ivuxolimab. Every receptor here comes from an adult with an advanced solid tumor such as melanoma, head and neck, liver or kidney cancer.

This sequence joins TRBV27 and TRBJ2-2; D is ambiguous. Germline V gene sequence: CDR1 MNHEY, CDR2 SMNVEV (reference sequence). V gave up 0 bases and J gave up 0 bases, with 2 bases separating them. This CDR3 region has 14 residues. In DNA form, the CDR3 reads TGTGCCAGCAGTTTATCCGCGAACACCGGGGAGCTGTTTTTT. It is translated as CASSLSANTGELFF.

V is TRBV28 and J is TRBJ2-7; TRBD2 matches 14 bases. V dropped 4 bases and J dropped 6; count of bases not matched to a gene: 14. Germline lookup yields CDR1 MDHEN and CDR2 SYDVKM. The length of the CDR3 is 18 residues. The chain's CDR3 is CASSSYPGLAGVIGEQYF. The CDR3 region has the DNA TGTGCCAGCAGTTCCTATCCGGGACTAGCGGGAGTCATCGGCGAGCAGTACTTC.